A selection of T cell receptor beta chains follows, all from one sample in a study of prognosis after radiotherapy for stage I lung cancer. TCRdb fed the multiplex PCR reads into MiXCR, producing one record per CDR3 protein. The table shows around 31,000 distinct CDR3 sequences, with around 48% occurring only once. The sample was PBMCs, taken before or after stereotactic body radiation therapy (not recorded which). These receptors were collected from a donor at least 50 years old with non-small cell lung cancer. Both conserved end residues are part of each CDR3. Each record gives: J gene, D gene, clone size, V gene, CDR3 DNA, CDR3 protein. A D gene is named only where the DNA matches it firmly. Clone size is not always given. Where it is, it says once, few, many or a class for expanded clones.

J: TRBJ1-4
D: TRBD1
size: -
V: TRBV4-1
DNA: TGCGCCAGCAGCCAAGTAAGACAGGGGTGCAATGAAAAACTGTTTTTT
CDR3: CASSQVRQGCNEKLFF

J: TRBJ2-2
D: -
size: many
V: TRBV19
DNA: TGTGCCAGTAGTCCCTGGGGCACCAACACCGGGGAGCTGTTTTTT
CDR3: CASSPWGTNTGELFF

J: TRBJ2-2
D: TRBD2
size: -
V: TRBV28
DNA: TGTGCCAGCACCCTAGCGGGGGGCACCGGGGAGCTGTTTTTT
CDR3: CASTLAGGTGELFF

J: TRBJ1-2
D: -
size: once
V: TRBV29-1
DNA: TGCTGCGTGGACTCTCAAGGGAACTATTGCTACACCTTC
CDR3: CCVDSQGNYCYTF

J: TRBJ2-1
D: -
size: -
V: TRBV12-3/TRBV12-4
DNA: TGTGCCAGCAGCACTTCTGGGGTAGGTGTTGAGCAGTTCTTC
CDR3: CASSTSGVGVEQFF

J: TRBJ1-2
D: TRBD1
size: many
V: TRBV6-2/TRBV6-3
DNA: TGTGCCAGCAGTGCCTCAGGGGGCGCGTTCTATGGCTACACCTTC
CDR3: CASSASGGAFYGYTF

J: TRBJ2-2
D: -
size: many
V: TRBV7-9
DNA: TGTGCCAGCGTGAGCGGCACCGGGGAGCTGTTTTTT
CDR3: CASVSGTGELFF

J: TRBJ1-5
D: TRBD1
size: many
V: TRBV30
DNA: TGTGCCTGGAGTACAGGGGTTAATCAGCCCCAGCATTTT
CDR3: CAWSTGVNQPQHF

J: TRBJ1-1
D: -
size: many
V: TRBV28
DNA: TGTGCCAGCAGGGTGGCAGGGATATACACTGAAGCTTTCTTT
CDR3: CASRVAGIYTEAFF

J: TRBJ2-1
D: -
size: many
V: TRBV5-1
DNA: TGCGCCAGCAGCTTTTCGAGCGGAGGTTACAATGAGCAGTTCTTC
CDR3: CASSFSSGGYNEQFF

J: TRBJ2-5
D: -
size: many
V: TRBV19
DNA: TGTGCCAGTAGTGCAAGATTGACAGGTGGATGGGAGACCCAGTACTTC
CDR3: CASSARLTGGWETQYF

J: TRBJ1-6
D: TRBD1
size: -
V: TRBV2
DNA: TGTGCCAGCAGTGCCAGGACAGGAGTGTCACCCCTCCACTTT
CDR3: CASSARTGVSPLHF

J: TRBJ2-1
D: TRBD1
size: -
V: TRBV7-9
DNA: TGTGCCAGCAGCGCCGGGCCGGCTGGACAGGGATCCTACAATGAGCAGTTCTTC
CDR3: CASSAGPAGQGSYNEQFF

J: TRBJ1-5
D: -
size: -
V: TRBV6-2/TRBV6-3
DNA: TGTGCCAGCCAGGACAGAGCGGGCAATCAGCCCCAGCATTTT
CDR3: CASQDRAGNQPQHF

J: TRBJ1-1
D: -
size: many
V: TRBV5-8
DNA: TGTGCCAGCAGCGCCGGACAGAAGAACACTGAAGCTTTCTTT
CDR3: CASSAGQKNTEAFF

J: TRBJ1-1
D: -
size: -
V: TRBV12-3/TRBV12-4
DNA: TGTGCCAGCACCGTACATGAGAACACTGAAGCTTTCTTT
CDR3: CASTVHENTEAFF

J: TRBJ1-2
D: -
size: many
V: TRBV7-9
DNA: TGTGCCAGCAGCCGAGCTAACTATGGCTACACCTTC
CDR3: CASSRANYGYTF

J: TRBJ2-1
D: TRBD2
size: -
V: TRBV9
DNA: TGTGCCAGCAGCGAGGCTCCGGGAGGGGGGGTCAATGAGCAGTTCTTC
CDR3: CASSEAPGGGVNEQFF

J: TRBJ1-2
D: -
size: medium-sized
V: TRBV11-2
DNA: TGTGCCAGCAGCTGGAGAGCTAACTATGGCTACACCTTC
CDR3: CASSWRANYGYTF

J: TRBJ1-5
D: -
size: many
V: TRBV30
DNA: TGTGCCTGTGATGCAGGGAGCGGTCAGCCCCAGCATTTT
CDR3: CACDAGSGQPQHF

J: TRBJ1-2
D: -
size: -
V: TRBV20-1
DNA: TGCAGTGCTACAGATCTCAGGGTGCTAAAAGGCTACACCTTC
CDR3: CSATDLRVLKGYTF

J: TRBJ2-2
D: TRBD2
size: -
V: TRBV5-1
DNA: TGCGCCAGCAGCCCAAGGAGCGGGAGCTTAGGGGAGCTGTTTTTT
CDR3: CASSPRSGSLGELFF

J: TRBJ2-1
D: TRBD2
size: -
V: TRBV7-2
DNA: TGTGCCAGCAGCTCCCGGACTAGCGGGAGATCGTACAATGAGCAGTTCTTC
CDR3: CASSSRTSGRSYNEQFF

J: TRBJ2-5
D: -
size: -
V: TRBV19
DNA: TGTGCCAGTAGTATTCCCTGGGGACTTAAAGAGACCCAGTACTTC
CDR3: CASSIPWGLKETQYF

J: TRBJ1-3
D: -
size: many
V: TRBV7-2
DNA: TGTGCCAGCAGACAGGGCTCTGGAAACACCATATATTTT
CDR3: CASRQGSGNTIYF

J: TRBJ2-1
D: -
size: many
V: TRBV5-1
DNA: TGCGCCAGCAGCCCCCTACCGGGAGTTCGCAATGAGCAGTTCTTC
CDR3: CASSPLPGVRNEQFF

J: TRBJ1-3
D: -
size: many
V: TRBV19
DNA: TGTGCCAGTAGTACGGGGGCCCTCTCTGGAAACACCATATATTTT
CDR3: CASSTGALSGNTIYF

J: TRBJ1-2
D: -
size: many
V: TRBV27
DNA: TGTGCCAGCAGTTTTTCAGTTAACTATGGCTACACCTTC
CDR3: CASSFSVNYGYTF

J: TRBJ1-2
D: -
size: -
V: TRBV28
DNA: TGTGCCAGCAGTTTGGGTCGCGGCTACACCTTC
CDR3: CASSLGRGYTF

J: TRBJ2-1
D: -
size: many
V: TRBV5-1
DNA: TGCGCCAGCAGCTTGGGGCCGACAAATGAGCAGTTCTTC
CDR3: CASSLGPTNEQFF

J: TRBJ2-7
D: -
size: -
V: TRBV20-1
DNA: TGCAGTGCTAGCTCGGGGGTCTGGGACAGTCGCTACGAGCAGTACTTC
CDR3: CSASSGVWDSRYEQYF

J: TRBJ2-5
D: -
size: many
V: TRBV5-4
DNA: TGTGCCAGCAGCTTGGCGGCAGCCCAAGAGACCCAGTACTTC
CDR3: CASSLAAAQETQYF

J: TRBJ1-4
D: -
size: many
V: TRBV20-1
DNA: TGCAGTGCTAGAGGAGGGGCACAGGGATCAACTAATGAAAAACTGTTTTTT
CDR3: CSARGGAQGSTNEKLFF

J: TRBJ2-1
D: TRBD1
size: -
V: TRBV19
DNA: TGTGCCAGTAGTATGCGACAGGGGGCGCGGAATGAGCAGTTCTTC
CDR3: CASSMRQGARNEQFF

J: TRBJ2-3
D: -
size: -
V: TRBV6-1
DNA: TGTTCCAGCAGCCCAACTACACTGACGGATACGCAGTATTTT
CDR3: CSSSPTTLTDTQYF

J: TRBJ2-2
D: -
size: -
V: TRBV5-1
DNA: TGCGCCAGCAGCTTCACCGGGACTCCCACCGGGGAGCTGTTTTTT
CDR3: CASSFTGTPTGELFF

J: TRBJ2-7
D: TRBD2
size: -
V: TRBV5-6
DNA: TGTGCCAGCAGCTTCGGGGGGCTAGCGGGAGTTGACGAGCAGTACTTC
CDR3: CASSFGGLAGVDEQYF

J: TRBJ2-2
D: -
size: -
V: TRBV27
DNA: TGTGCCAGCAGTTTCCGGGATAGCGGAGACACCGGGGAGTTGTTTTTT
CDR3: CASSFRDSGDTGELFF

J: TRBJ2-2
D: -
size: -
V: TRBV6-5
DNA: TGTGCCAGCAGTTACTGGGGGGTCGGGGAGCTGTTTTTT
CDR3: CASSYWGVGELFF

J: TRBJ2-1
D: TRBD2
size: medium-sized
V: TRBV5-1
DNA: TGCGCCAGCAGCTGGGGGACTAGCGGGAGAGCCTACAATGAGCAGTTCTTC
CDR3: CASSWGTSGRAYNEQFF

J: TRBJ2-1
D: -
size: many
V: TRBV7-2
DNA: TGTGCCAGCAGCTTAGTAGCGGACCGCTCCTACAATGAGCAGTTCTTC
CDR3: CASSLVADRSYNEQFF

J: TRBJ2-3
D: -
size: few
V: TRBV5-4
DNA: TGTGCCAGCAGCTTGTTGGGGAACACAGATACGCAGTATTTT
CDR3: CASSLLGNTDTQYF

J: TRBJ2-3
D: -
size: many
V: TRBV10-3
DNA: TGTGCCATCAGTGTTGACAGTCCAGATACGCAGTATTTT
CDR3: CAISVDSPDTQYF

J: TRBJ2-2
D: -
size: many
V: TRBV19
DNA: TGTGCCAGTAGATCCGACCCCGGGGTCACCGGGGAGCTGTTTTTT
CDR3: CASRSDPGVTGELFF